Listed below are T cell receptor beta chains from one sample, sequenced in a study of shared clonotypes between healthy human individuals. Only in-frame clones appear in the TCRdb table, and some are missing; sequencing was by immunoSEQ multiplex PCR. The sample shows 2 million to 2.5 million clones, just under 95% of them seen only once. The sequenced sample was naive CD8+ T cells sorted from blood. The receptors shown here come from a man between 18 and 35 years old in good health. Each CDR3 is given with its conserved first and last residue. D genes are given only for firm matches. Clone size is given for some rows only: seen once, a few or many times, or a class if the clone is expanded.

d_call: NA
clone_size: NA
v_call: TRBV10-1
j_call: TRBJ1-3
cdr3_aa: CASSGHHSGNTIYF
cdr3_nt: TGCGCCAGCAGTGGACACCACTCTGGAAACACCATATATTTT

d_call: NA
clone_size: NA
v_call: TRBV28
j_call: TRBJ2-1
cdr3_aa: CASSPGAGIVDEQFF
cdr3_nt: TGTGCCAGCAGTCCCGGGGCAGGGATCGTTGATGAGCAGTTCTTC

d_call: NA
clone_size: NA
v_call: TRBV27
j_call: TRBJ1-5
cdr3_aa: CASSSDTNLLPQHF
cdr3_nt: TGTGCCAGCAGTTCGGACACCAACCTTTTACCCCAGCATTTT

d_call: NA
clone_size: few
v_call: TRBV6-5
j_call: TRBJ2-2
cdr3_aa: CASSYGGTGELFF
cdr3_nt: TGTGCCAGCAGTTACGGAGGTACCGGGGAGCTGTTTTTT

d_call: TRBD2
clone_size: NA
v_call: TRBV7-2
j_call: TRBJ2-1
cdr3_aa: CASSVLYLAEDNEQFF
cdr3_nt: TGTGCCAGCAGCGTCTTATATCTAGCGGAAGACAATGAGCAGTTCTTC

d_call: TRBD2
clone_size: NA
v_call: TRBV9
j_call: TRBJ2-3
cdr3_aa: CASSVGTSGVTDTQYF
cdr3_nt: TGTGCCAGCAGCGTGGGGACTAGCGGGGTGACAGATACGCAGTATTTT

d_call: NA
clone_size: NA
v_call: TRBV7-9
j_call: TRBJ2-7
cdr3_aa: CASSLAYYEQYF
cdr3_nt: TGTGCCAGCAGCTTAGCGTACTACGAGCAGTACTTC

d_call: NA
clone_size: NA
v_call: TRBV29-1
j_call: TRBJ2-1
cdr3_aa: CSVDSYNEQFF
cdr3_nt: TGCAGCGTGGACTCCTACAATGAGCAGTTCTTC

d_call: NA
clone_size: once
v_call: TRBV7-6
j_call: TRBJ2-3
cdr3_aa: CASSLLSGSPDTQYF
cdr3_nt: TGTGCCAGCAGCTTACTCTCGGGTAGCCCAGATACGCAGTATTTT

d_call: NA
clone_size: NA
v_call: TRBV13
j_call: TRBJ1-2
cdr3_aa: CASSLVMGLTFDTF
cdr3_nt: TGTGCCAGCAGCTTAGTGATGGGACTCACCTTCGACACCTTC

d_call: TRBD2
clone_size: NA
v_call: TRBV5-1
j_call: TRBJ2-1
cdr3_aa: CASSLEGSGGNEQFF
cdr3_nt: TGCGCCAGCAGCTTGGAAGGTAGCGGGGGCAATGAGCAGTTCTTC

d_call: NA
clone_size: NA
v_call: TRBV27
j_call: TRBJ1-1
cdr3_aa: CASSLIGGRTEAFF
cdr3_nt: TGTGCCAGCAGTTTAATCGGGGGCAGGACTGAAGCTTTCTTT

d_call: NA
clone_size: NA
v_call: TRBV6-6
j_call: TRBJ2-2
cdr3_aa: CASSTMGDSVTGELFF
cdr3_nt: TGTGCCAGCAGTACAATGGGGGACTCAGTCACCGGGGAGCTGTTTTTT

d_call: TRBD1
clone_size: NA
v_call: TRBV5-1
j_call: TRBJ1-1
cdr3_aa: CASSPFGRGSTEAFF
cdr3_nt: TGCGCCAGCAGCCCCTTCGGCAGGGGGAGCACTGAAGCTTTCTTT

d_call: NA
clone_size: NA
v_call: TRBV6-1
j_call: TRBJ2-1
cdr3_aa: CASSPADSSYNEQFF
cdr3_nt: TGTGCCAGCAGTCCCGCCGACAGCTCCTACAATGAGCAGTTCTTC

d_call: NA
clone_size: NA
v_call: TRBV25-1
j_call: TRBJ1-1
cdr3_aa: CASSVGRTEAFF
cdr3_nt: TGTGCCAGCAGTGTAGGACGGACTGAAGCTTTCTTT

d_call: TRBD1
clone_size: once
v_call: TRBV9
j_call: TRBJ2-3
cdr3_aa: CASSEGTGVTQYF
cdr3_nt: TGTGCCAGCAGCGAGGGGACAGGAGTTACGCAGTATTTT

d_call: NA
clone_size: NA
v_call: TRBV6-1
j_call: TRBJ1-5
cdr3_aa: CASTELTVSNQPQHF
cdr3_nt: TGTGCCAGCACCGAATTAACAGTTAGCAATCAGCCCCAGCATTTT

d_call: NA
clone_size: NA
v_call: TRBV13
j_call: TRBJ2-1
cdr3_aa: CASSYVKERGGYNEQFF
cdr3_nt: TGTGCCAGCAGCTACGTAAAAGAGAGAGGGGGCTACAATGAGCAGTTCTTC

d_call: NA
clone_size: NA
v_call: TRBV5-1
j_call: TRBJ2-7
cdr3_aa: CASSLVPKALYEQYF
cdr3_nt: TGCGCCAGCAGCTTGGTGCCCAAGGCTCTCTACGAGCAGTACTTC

d_call: NA
clone_size: NA
v_call: TRBV7-9
j_call: TRBJ2-7
cdr3_aa: CASSSSPYEQYF
cdr3_nt: TGTGCCAGCAGCTCCAGCCCCTACGAGCAGTACTTC

d_call: NA
clone_size: once
v_call: TRBV10-3
j_call: TRBJ2-3
cdr3_aa: CAISDSPGLITDTQYF
cdr3_nt: TGTGCCATCAGTGACTCACCGGGCCTAATCACAGATACGCAGTATTTT

d_call: NA
clone_size: NA
v_call: TRBV5-6
j_call: TRBJ1-5
cdr3_aa: CASSLGEGQPQHF
cdr3_nt: TGTGCCAGCAGCTTAGGCGAGGGGCAGCCCCAGCATTTT

d_call: NA
clone_size: once
v_call: TRBV27
j_call: TRBJ1-2
cdr3_aa: CASNGPAGYTF
cdr3_nt: TGTGCCAGCAATGGTCCTGCTGGCTACACCTTC

d_call: NA
clone_size: NA
v_call: TRBV5-1
j_call: TRBJ2-7
cdr3_aa: CASSLLDSYEQYF
cdr3_nt: TGCGCCAGCAGCTTACTGGATTCCTACGAGCAGTACTTC

d_call: NA
clone_size: NA
v_call: TRBV5-4
j_call: TRBJ2-7
cdr3_aa: CASSYQIRGQLTYEQYF
cdr3_nt: TGTGCCAGCAGCTATCAAATCAGGGGCCAACTGACCTACGAGCAGTACTTC

d_call: NA
clone_size: NA
v_call: TRBV7-9
j_call: TRBJ2-7
cdr3_aa: CASSLDVQPSSYEQYF
cdr3_nt: TGTGCCAGCAGCTTAGATGTACAGCCGAGCTCCTACGAGCAGTACTTC

d_call: TRBD1
clone_size: NA
v_call: TRBV9
j_call: TRBJ2-7
cdr3_aa: CASSVEGTGNYEQYF
cdr3_nt: TGTGCCAGCAGCGTAGAAGGGACAGGTAACTACGAGCAGTACTTC

d_call: NA
clone_size: NA
v_call: TRBV4-3
j_call: TRBJ1-5
cdr3_aa: CASAINSNQPQHF
cdr3_nt: TGCGCCAGCGCCATTAATAGCAATCAGCCCCAGCATTTT

d_call: NA
clone_size: NA
v_call: TRBV2
j_call: TRBJ1-1
cdr3_aa: CASSEAGWTTEAFF
cdr3_nt: TGTGCCAGCAGTGAGGCGGGATGGACCACTGAAGCTTTCTTT

d_call: TRBD1
clone_size: NA
v_call: TRBV5-1
j_call: TRBJ2-7
cdr3_aa: CASSLGQGAHYEQYF
cdr3_nt: TGCGCCAGCAGCTTGGGGCAGGGGGCGCATTACGAGCAGTACTTC

d_call: NA
clone_size: once
v_call: TRBV11-2
j_call: TRBJ2-1
cdr3_aa: CASSFGGYNEQFF
cdr3_nt: TGTGCCAGCAGCTTCGGCGGGTACAATGAGCAGTTCTTC

d_call: NA
clone_size: NA
v_call: TRBV28
j_call: TRBJ2-3
cdr3_aa: CASSFSTVSTDTQYF
cdr3_nt: TGTGCCAGCAGTTTTAGTACAGTTAGCACAGATACGCAGTATTTT

d_call: NA
clone_size: NA
v_call: TRBV10-3
j_call: TRBJ2-7
cdr3_aa: CAISDPSTRSYEQYF
cdr3_nt: TGTGCCATCAGTGATCCAAGTACCCGGAGCTACGAGCAGTACTTC

d_call: TRBD1
clone_size: NA
v_call: TRBV6-5
j_call: TRBJ2-7
cdr3_aa: CASSDRVEQYF
cdr3_nt: TGTGCCAGCAGTGACAGGGTCGAGCAGTACTTC

d_call: NA
clone_size: NA
v_call: TRBV4-3
j_call: TRBJ1-4
cdr3_aa: CASSQDYPEGLEKLFF
cdr3_nt: TGCGCCAGCAGCCAAGATTATCCGGAGGGCCTGGAAAAACTGTTTTTT

d_call: NA
clone_size: NA
v_call: TRBV9
j_call: TRBJ1-3
cdr3_aa: CASSGGLGNTIYF
cdr3_nt: TGTGCCAGCAGCGGAGGGCTGGGAAACACCATATATTTT

d_call: NA
clone_size: NA
v_call: TRBV19
j_call: TRBJ1-6
cdr3_aa: CASSTDSDLNSPLHF
cdr3_nt: TGTGCCAGTAGTACAGACAGCGACTTGAATTCACCCCTCCACTTT

d_call: TRBD2
clone_size: NA
v_call: TRBV5-1
j_call: TRBJ2-5
cdr3_aa: CASSSVAGEQETQYF
cdr3_nt: TGCGCCAGCAGTTCAGTAGCGGGAGAGCAAGAGACCCAGTACTTC

d_call: NA
clone_size: NA
v_call: TRBV5-1
j_call: TRBJ2-5
cdr3_aa: CASSQLGARETQYF
cdr3_nt: TGCGCCAGCAGCCAACTTGGGGCGCGGGAGACCCAGTACTTC

d_call: NA
clone_size: once
v_call: TRBV13
j_call: TRBJ2-3
cdr3_aa: CASSLFPDTQYF
cdr3_nt: TGTGCCAGCAGCTTATTCCCAGATACGCAGTATTTT

d_call: NA
clone_size: NA
v_call: TRBV5-1
j_call: TRBJ2-2
cdr3_aa: CASMGTAGYTGELFF
cdr3_nt: TGCGCCAGCATGGGGACGGCGGGGTACACCGGGGAGCTGTTTTTT